The T cell receptor beta chain under discussion was sequenced for a study of tumor-infiltrating lymphocytes in primary liver carcinoma. This clonotype was detected once. This could be a read error, since a much larger clone is one nucleotide away. In this CDR3 the conserved last residue, phenylalanine or tryptophan, is missing, so a read error is likely. Bulk tissue was left unsorted, and RNA and DNA were co-extracted from about 20-30 mg of it. Germline V lookup: CDR1 SGHDT, CDR2 YYEEEE. CDR3 length equals 13 residues. Trimming shortened V by 7 bases and J by 0 bases, and 10 bases separated the two germline ends. A primer in the constant region served to generate TCR beta cDNA from approximately 450 ng of total RNA. Three nested multiplex PCR rounds, a slightly modified ARM-PCR, produced the libraries for TCR beta. The study ran its first two PCR rounds for nine to eleven cycles each, using TRBV1-TRBV30 forward primers and a C-beta reverse primer. TCRdb processed the multiplex PCR reads anew with MiXCR; each CDR3 protein has one entry. The sample shows 95,000 to 150,000 distinct CDR3 sequences, around 60% of them seen only once.

V gene TRBV5-6 combines with J gene TRBJ1-1; D gene unclear. Source material: liver tumor tissue from sampling region 3. Sample subset: tumor region T3, left-lateral pole. This sequence was found in a woman aged 55-70 years with primary liver carcinoma and hepatitis B virus infection. In DNA form, the CDR3 reads TGTGCCAGCGCCGACGGGATGAACACTGAAGCTTTCTTA. This gives the protein CASADGMNTEAFL.